Shown below are 20 T cell receptor beta chains from a single sample sequenced in a study of blood T cell repertoires in COVID-19. Profiling relied on immunoSEQ multiplex PCR, and the TCRdb table lists in-frame clones only, not all of them. The sample has 200,000 to 250,000 clones, about four fifths seen once. The sample taken for sequencing was peripheral blood. The receptors originated from a woman aged 50 to 65 with active or convalescent COVID-19.

The chain carries TRBV20-1 and TRBJ2-7; TRBD2 might be the D (5 bases). The V end lost 7 bases, the J end lost 9 bases, and 16 bases lay between the germline ends. This CDR3 spans 11 amino acids. Germline values: CDR1 DFQATT, CDR2 SNEGSKA (reference sequence). The DNA for the CDR3 is TGCAGTGGAGCGGTTGGAGGTGGGCAGTACTTC. Protein product: CSGAVGGGQYF.

This sequence joins TRBV5-4 and TRBJ1-6; D is uncertain. V was cut by 5 bases and J by 4 bases, with 10 bases left in between. This CDR3 has 14 amino acids. Looked up from germline, CDR1 is SGHNT and CDR2 is YYREEE (reference sequence). CDR3: CASSFWRYNSPLHF. The CDR3 DNA sequence: TGTGCCAGCAGTTTTTGGAGGTATAATTCACCCCTCCACTTT.

The rearrangement joins TRBV6-5 to TRBJ1-2; D not certain. Per germline, CDR1 MNHEY and CDR2 SVGAGI. The CDR3 length is 11 residues. V gave up 3 bases and J gave up 8 bases, with 7 bases separating them. Here the CDR3 DNA reads TGTGCCAGCAGTTATGGAGACGGCTACACCTTC. The encoded protein is CASSYGDGYTF.

The chain carries TRBV6-5 and TRBJ1-1, with D tentatively TRBD1 (6 bases). The CDR3 totals 14 residues. With 5 bases removed from V and 1 base from J, the gap between germline ends came to 11 bases. Germline V gene lookup returns CDR1 MNHEY and CDR2 SVGAGI. Here the CDR3 reads CASSHRTENTEAFF. Here the CDR3 DNA reads TGTGCCAGCAGTCATCGGACAGAGAACACTGAAGCTTTCTTT.

The V and J genes are TRBV5-6 and TRBJ1-6; tentative D call: TRBD1 (6 bases). The length of the CDR3 is 14 residues. CDR1 is SGHDT, CDR2 YYEEEE, per germline. With 3 bases removed from V and 15 bases from J, the gap between germline ends came to 19 bases. For the CDR3, the DNA is TGTGCCAGCAGCTCCGGACAGCATTTAGGGTACCTCCACTTT. This translates into CASSSGQHLGYLHF.

This clone was seen more than once but under ten times. The rearrangement joins TRBV4-1 to TRBJ1-4; a weak D match, TRBD1 (5 bases). The V gene's germline CDR1 is MGHRA and CDR2 YSYEKL. CDR3 length equals 16 residues. Trimming stripped 0 bases from V and 8 bases from J, with 16 bases between. The CDR3 region has the DNA TGCGCCAGCAGCCAAGATATCGGGGAGGGGTGGGAAAAACTGTTTTTT. This translates into CASSQDIGEGWEKLFF.

The chain combines TRBV5-1 with TRBJ1-1, with D possibly TRBD1 on 5 matching bases. The CDR3 has 14 amino acids. V was pared by 6 bases and J by 4 bases, with 16 bases between. Germline CDR1 SGHRS, CDR2 YFSETQ. The CDR3 nucleotides are TGCGCCAGCAATCAAGGGGCCGGGGGCACTGAAGCTTTCTTT. This codes for CASNQGAGGTEAFF.

The chain combines TRBV6-5 with TRBJ2-2, with TRBD1 identical over 9 bases. J gave up 5 bases and V 6 bases, and 7 bases lay outside the gene matches. Germline CDR1 reads MNHEY; CDR2 reads SVGAGI. This CDR3 is built from 15 residues. The chain's CDR3 is CASRGTGRRTGELFF. The CDR3 bases are TGTGCCAGCAGGGGGACAGGGCGAAGGACCGGGGAGCTGTTTTTT.

The chain uses TRBV28 and TRBJ2-1; 11 bases are a match to TRBD1. With V trimmed by 1 base and J by 4 bases, 3 bases remained unmatched. CDR1 is MDHEN and CDR2 is SYDVKM in the germline V gene. The CDR3 is 16 amino acids. CDR3 nucleotides: TGTGCCAGCAGTTTATCGGGACAGGGGGGGTACAATGAGCAGTTCTTC. Protein sequence: CASSLSGQGGYNEQFF.

The chain has TRBV24-1 and TRBJ1-2; 10 positions match TRBD1. The trim removed 3 bases at V and 8 bases at J, leaving 11 bases unmatched. Germline CDR1 KGHDR, CDR2 SFDVKD. The CDR3 length is 16 residues. The CDR3 nucleotides are TGTGCCACCAGTGATGACCGGGACAGGGGCCCTAGCGGCTACACCTTC. Its translation: CATSDDRDRGPSGYTF.

The chain carries TRBV28 and TRBJ1-5, with D possibly being TRBD1 (5 bases). Per the germline V gene, CDR1 is MDHEN and CDR2 is SYDVKM. V shed 5 bases and J shed 4 bases, with 12 bases lying between them. This CDR3 spans 14 amino acids. DNA of the CDR3: TGTGCCAGCAGTCTATCTGGGGCGAATCAGCCCCAGCATTTT. Translated, it gives CASSLSGANQPQHF.

This chain links TRBV27 with TRBJ2-6; no clear D. This CDR3 spans 13 amino acids. The V gene's germline CDR1 is MNHEY and CDR2 SMNVEV (reference sequence). V was shortened by 10 bases and J by 2 bases, with 9 bases between the two germline ends. This CDR3 reads CAIKPAGANVLTF. The CDR3 DNA reads TGTGCCATAAAGCCCGCTGGGGCCAACGTCCTGACTTTC.

This clone showed up just a few times. This chain links TRBV10-1 with TRBJ2-2; TRBD2 might be the D (6 bases). Trimming removed 10 bases at V and 5 bases at J, with 20 bases between. The CDR3 consists of 15 residues. CDR1 and CDR2 from the germline V gene are WNHNN and SYGVQD (reference sequence). The CDR3 reads CATTPGLEGTGELFF. Here the CDR3 DNA reads TGCGCCACCACACCGGGACTGGAAGGGACCGGGGAGCTGTTTTTT.

CDR3 region: CASSPGTSFFF. The CDR3 nucleotides read TGTGCCAGCAGCCCCGGTACTAGCTTTTTCTTC. This chain connects TRBV7-6 to TRBJ2-1; maybe TRBD2 (6 bases). The CDR3 covers 11 residues. V shed 5 bases and J shed 16 bases, with 15 bases lying between them. CDR1 and CDR2 (germline): SGHVS, FNYEAQ. Drawing the rest from reference TRBV7-6 and TRBJ2-1, the complete variable domain is GAGVSQSPRYKVTKRGQDVALRCDPISGHVSLYWYRQALGQGPEFLTYFNYEAQQDKSGLPNDRFSAERPEGSISTLTIQRTEQRDSAMYRCASSPGTSFFFGPGTRLTVL.

The V call is TRBV3-1 (or the pseudogene TRBV3-2), the J call TRBJ1-3; D is ambiguous. This CDR3 region has 13 residues. Germline CDR1 LGHDT, CDR2 YNNKEL (reference sequence). Trimming removed 4 bases at V and 4 bases at J, with 8 bases between. The CDR3 spells CASSLSLGNTIYF. CDR3 nucleotide sequence: TGTGCCAGCAGCCTCTCCTTGGGAAACACCATATATTTT.

The rearrangement uses TRBV12-3 or TRBV12-4 and TRBJ1-2; D is undetermined. V was clipped by 8 bases and J by 7 bases, with 17 bases between them. This CDR3 has 13 residues. In nucleotides, the CDR3 is TGTGCCAGCTCGATCTTACCCTTACTTGGCTACACCTTC. This translates into CASSILPLLGYTF.

The chain links TRBV5-4 to TRBJ1-4; D is undetermined. The V gene's germline CDR1 is SGHNT and CDR2 YYREEE (reference sequence). Between the trimmed V and J ends, which lost 1 base and 3 bases, there was a span of 7 bases. The CDR3 sequence is 14 residues long. The CDR3 DNA follows: TGTGCCAGCAGCTTGCGGGGAGCTAATGAAAAACTGTTTTTT. Residues: CASSLRGANEKLFF.

V usage is TRBV7-2 and J usage is TRBJ1-5, with D hard to call. Germline CDR1 SGHTA, CDR2 FQGNSA. The germline V and J ends were trimmed by 5 bases and 7 bases, with 15 bases remaining between them. CDR3 length: 14 residues. The CDR3 loop reads CASSPFGENQPQHF. For the CDR3, the DNA is TGTGCCAGCAGCCCCTTCGGAGAGAACCAGCCCCAGCATTTT.

The CDR3 protein is CASSLAGTYSNQPQHF. CDR3 coding DNA: TGTGCCAGCAGCCTGGCGGGGACCTATAGCAATCAGCCCCAGCATTTT. The J gene is TRBJ1-5, the V gene TRBV7-2, with D possibly matching TRBD1 (5 bases). Germline V gene sequence: CDR1 SGHTA, CDR2 FQGNSA. The CDR3 has 16 amino acids. V lost 5 bases to trimming and J lost 0 bases, with 14 bases between them.

The genes are TRBV7-7 and TRBJ2-3; the D gene is possibly TRBD1 (6 bases). CDR1 is SSHAT and CDR2 is FNYEAQ in the germline V gene (reference sequence). V dropped 5 bases and J dropped 2 bases, with 20 bases sitting between them. CDR3 size: 17 residues. The CDR3 sequence: CASSRDTTNTYTDTQYF. CDR3 nucleotides: TGTGCCAGCAGCCGGGACACCACCAATACATACACAGATACGCAGTATTTT. The full variable domain, its missing parts supplied by reference TRBV7-7 and TRBJ2-3, is GAGVSQSPRYKVTKRGQDVTLRCDPISSHATLYWYQQALGQGPEFLTYFNYEAQPDKSGLPSDRFSAERPEGSISTLTIQRTEQRDSAMYRCASSRDTTNTYTDTQYFGPGTRLTVL.